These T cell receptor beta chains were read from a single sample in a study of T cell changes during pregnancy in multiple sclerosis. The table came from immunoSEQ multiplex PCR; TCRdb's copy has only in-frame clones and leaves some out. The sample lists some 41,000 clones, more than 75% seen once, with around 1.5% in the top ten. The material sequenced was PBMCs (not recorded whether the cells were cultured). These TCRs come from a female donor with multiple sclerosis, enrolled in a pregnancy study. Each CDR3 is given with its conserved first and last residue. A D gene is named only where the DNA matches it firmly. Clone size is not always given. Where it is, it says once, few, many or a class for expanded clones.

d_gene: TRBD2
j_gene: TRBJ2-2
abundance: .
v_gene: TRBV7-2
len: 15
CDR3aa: CASSLTREDTGELFF
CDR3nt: TGTGCCAGCAGCTTAACCCGGGAGGACACCGGGGAGCTGTTTTTT

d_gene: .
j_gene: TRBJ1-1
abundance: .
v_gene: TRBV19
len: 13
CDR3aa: CASSAGVNTEAFF
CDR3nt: TGTGCCAGTAGTGCAGGAGTGAACACTGAAGCTTTCTTT

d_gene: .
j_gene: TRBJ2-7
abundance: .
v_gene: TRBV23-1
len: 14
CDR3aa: CASSQSGGSYEQYF
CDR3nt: TGCGCCAGCAGTCAATCGGGGGGATCCTACGAGCAGTACTTC

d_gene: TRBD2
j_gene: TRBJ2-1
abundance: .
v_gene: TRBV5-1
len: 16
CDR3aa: CASSISGTSGRNEQFF
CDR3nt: TGCGCCAGCAGCATCTCCGGGACTAGCGGGAGAAATGAGCAGTTCTTC

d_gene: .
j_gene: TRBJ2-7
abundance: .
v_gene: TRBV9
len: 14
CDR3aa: CASSVGGSGNEQYF
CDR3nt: TGTGCCAGCAGCGTAGGTGGCTCCGGGAACGAGCAGTACTTC

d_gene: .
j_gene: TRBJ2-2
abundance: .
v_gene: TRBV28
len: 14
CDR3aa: CASSWPGATGELFF
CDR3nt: TGTGCCAGCAGTTGGCCAGGGGCCACCGGGGAGCTGTTTTTT

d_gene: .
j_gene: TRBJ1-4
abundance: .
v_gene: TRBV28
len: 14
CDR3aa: CASSLRGWGEKLFF
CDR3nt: TGTGCCAGCAGTTTAAGGGGATGGGGTGAAAAACTGTTTTTT

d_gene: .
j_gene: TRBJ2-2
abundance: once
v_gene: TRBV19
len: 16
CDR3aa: CASRFGAGANTGELFF
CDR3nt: TGTGCCAGTAGATTTGGGGCAGGGGCGAACACCGGGGAGCTGTTTTTT

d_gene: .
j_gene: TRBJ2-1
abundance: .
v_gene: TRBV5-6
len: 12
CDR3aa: CASSLHPDEQFF
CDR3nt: TGTGCCAGCAGCTTGCATCCGGATGAGCAGTTCTTC

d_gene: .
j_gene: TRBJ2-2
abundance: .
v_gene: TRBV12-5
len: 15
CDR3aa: CASAPRQCNTGELFF
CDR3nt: TGTGCTAGTGCCCCTCGGCAGTGTAACACCGGGGAGCTGTTTTTT

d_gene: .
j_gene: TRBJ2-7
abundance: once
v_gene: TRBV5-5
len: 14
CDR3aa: CASSLDQAGSEQYF
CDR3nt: TGTGCCAGCAGCTTGGATCAAGCCGGGTCCGAGCAGTACTTC

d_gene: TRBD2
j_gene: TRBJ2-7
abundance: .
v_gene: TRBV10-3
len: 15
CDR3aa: CAISEPLAGVHEQYF
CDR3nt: TGTGCCATCAGTGAACCCCTAGCGGGAGTACACGAGCAGTACTTC

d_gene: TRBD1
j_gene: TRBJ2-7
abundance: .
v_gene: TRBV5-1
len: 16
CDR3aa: CASSLVPTGVLGEQYF
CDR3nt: TGCGCCAGCAGCTTGGTTCCGACAGGGGTCCTAGGGGAGCAGTACTTC

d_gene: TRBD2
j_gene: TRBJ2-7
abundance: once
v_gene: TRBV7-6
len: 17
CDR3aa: CASSLGVAGGLSYEQYF
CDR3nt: TGTGCCAGCAGCTTAGGGGTGGCGGGAGGGCTATCTTACGAGCAGTACTTC

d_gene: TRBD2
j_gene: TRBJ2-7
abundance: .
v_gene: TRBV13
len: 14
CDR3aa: CASSHSGIAYEQYF
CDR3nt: TGTGCCAGCAGCCACAGCGGGATCGCCTACGAGCAGTACTTC

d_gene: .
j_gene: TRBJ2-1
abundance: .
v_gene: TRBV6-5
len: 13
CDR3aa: CASRPPGGNEQFF
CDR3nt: TGTGCCAGCAGACCCCCCGGGGGCAACGAGCAGTTCTTC

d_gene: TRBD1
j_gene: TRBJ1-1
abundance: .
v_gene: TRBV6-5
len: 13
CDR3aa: CASSYQGGTEAFF
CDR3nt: TGTGCCAGCAGTTACCAGGGGGGTACTGAAGCTTTCTTT

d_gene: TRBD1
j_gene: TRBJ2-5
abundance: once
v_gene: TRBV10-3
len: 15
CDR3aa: CAISPGTGTSETQYF
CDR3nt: TGTGCCATCAGCCCCGGGACAGGGACTTCGGAGACCCAGTACTTC

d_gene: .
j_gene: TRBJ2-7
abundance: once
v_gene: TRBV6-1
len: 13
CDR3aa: CASSSGQQGEQYF
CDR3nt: TGTGCCAGCAGTTCCGGGCAACAAGGGGAGCAGTACTTC

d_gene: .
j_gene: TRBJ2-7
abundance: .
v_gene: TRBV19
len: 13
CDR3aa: CASKPQGRHEQYF
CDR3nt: TGTGCCAGTAAACCACAGGGAAGGCACGAGCAGTACTTC

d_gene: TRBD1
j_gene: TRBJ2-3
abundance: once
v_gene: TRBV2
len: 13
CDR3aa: CASGGTGTDTQYF
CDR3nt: TGTGCCAGCGGAGGGACAGGGACAGATACGCAGTATTTT

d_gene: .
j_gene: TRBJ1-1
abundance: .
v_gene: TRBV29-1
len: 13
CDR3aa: CSVEGQMNTEAFF
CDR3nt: TGCAGCGTTGAAGGTCAGATGAACACTGAAGCTTTCTTT

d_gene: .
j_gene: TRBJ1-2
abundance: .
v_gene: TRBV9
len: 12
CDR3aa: CASSRVDYGYTF
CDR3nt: TGTGCCAGCAGCCGGGTGGACTATGGCTACACCTTC

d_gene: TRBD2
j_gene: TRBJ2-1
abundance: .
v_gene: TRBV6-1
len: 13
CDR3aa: CAGLSGAYNEQFF
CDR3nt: TGTGCCGGCCTGAGCGGGGCCTACAATGAGCAGTTCTTC

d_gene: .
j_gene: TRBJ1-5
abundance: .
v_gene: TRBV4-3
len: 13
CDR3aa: CASSQIVGQPQHF
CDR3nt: TGCGCCAGCAGCCAAATCGTTGGCCAGCCCCAGCATTTT

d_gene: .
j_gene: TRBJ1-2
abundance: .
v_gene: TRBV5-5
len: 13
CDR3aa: CASSVDTNYGYTF
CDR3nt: TGTGCCAGCAGCGTGGACACTAACTATGGCTACACCTTC

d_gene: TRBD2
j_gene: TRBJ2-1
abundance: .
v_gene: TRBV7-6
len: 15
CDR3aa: CASSSSGLSYNEQFF
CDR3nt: TGTGCCAGCAGCTCTAGCGGGCTTTCCTACAATGAGCAGTTCTTC

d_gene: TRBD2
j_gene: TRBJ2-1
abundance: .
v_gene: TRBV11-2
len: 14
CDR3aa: CASSIMGTTNEQFF
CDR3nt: TGTGCCAGCAGTATAATGGGGACTACCAATGAGCAGTTCTTC

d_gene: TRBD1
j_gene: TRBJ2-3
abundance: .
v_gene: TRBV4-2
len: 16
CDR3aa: CASSLSGTGSTDTQYF
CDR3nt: TGTGCCAGCAGCCTTTCCGGGACAGGGAGTACAGATACGCAGTATTTT

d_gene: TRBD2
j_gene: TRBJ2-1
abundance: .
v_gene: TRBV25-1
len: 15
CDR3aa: CASSKTSGSSNEQFF
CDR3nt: TGTGCCAGCAGCAAGACTAGCGGGAGCTCCAATGAGCAGTTCTTC

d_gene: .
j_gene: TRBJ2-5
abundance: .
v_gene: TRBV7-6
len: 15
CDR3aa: CASSSYRAYRETQYF
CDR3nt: TGTGCCAGCAGCAGTTACCGGGCCTATCGAGAGACCCAGTACTTC

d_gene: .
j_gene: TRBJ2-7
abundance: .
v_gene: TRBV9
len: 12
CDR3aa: CASSAGWGEQYF
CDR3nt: TGTGCCAGCAGCGCCGGGTGGGGCGAGCAGTACTTC

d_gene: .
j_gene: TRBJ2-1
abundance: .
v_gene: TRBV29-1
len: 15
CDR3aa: CSASGTPDSYNEQFF
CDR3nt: TGCAGCGCCTCCGGGACACCTGATTCCTACAATGAGCAGTTCTTC

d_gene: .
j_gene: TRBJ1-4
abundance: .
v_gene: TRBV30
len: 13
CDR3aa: CAWSGYSGEKLFF
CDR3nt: TGTGCCTGGAGTGGATATTCCGGTGAAAAACTGTTTTTT

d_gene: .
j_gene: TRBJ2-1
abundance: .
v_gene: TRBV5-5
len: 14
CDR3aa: CASSGRGPGSKQFF
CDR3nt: TGTGCCAGCAGCGGACGGGGCCCCGGTTCCAAGCAGTTCTTC

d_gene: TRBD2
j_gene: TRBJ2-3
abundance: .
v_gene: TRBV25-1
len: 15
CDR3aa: CASSDIAGSTDTQYF
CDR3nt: TGTGCCAGCAGTGATATAGCGGGAAGCACAGATACGCAGTATTTT

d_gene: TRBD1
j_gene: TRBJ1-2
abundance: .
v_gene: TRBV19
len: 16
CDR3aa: CASSISQGAHGYGYTF
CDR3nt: TGTGCCAGTAGTATCTCCCAGGGGGCGCACGGCTATGGCTACACCTTC

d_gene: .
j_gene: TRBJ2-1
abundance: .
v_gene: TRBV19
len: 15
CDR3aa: CASTETRDSFHEQFF
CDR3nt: TGTGCCAGTACCGAAACCCGAGACTCCTTCCATGAGCAGTTCTTC

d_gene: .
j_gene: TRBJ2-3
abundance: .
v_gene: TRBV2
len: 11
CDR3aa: CASSVADAQYF
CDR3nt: TGTGCCAGCAGTGTAGCGGATGCGCAGTATTTT

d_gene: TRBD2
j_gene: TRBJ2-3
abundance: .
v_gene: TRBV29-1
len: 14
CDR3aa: CSAREAGEVDTQYF
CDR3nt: TGCAGCGCCCGGGAAGCGGGAGAAGTGGATACGCAGTATTTT

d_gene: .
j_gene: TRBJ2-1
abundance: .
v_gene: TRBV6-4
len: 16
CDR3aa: CASSDYVNRGNNEQFF
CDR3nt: TGTGCCAGCAGTGATTATGTGAATCGCGGCAACAATGAGCAGTTCTTC

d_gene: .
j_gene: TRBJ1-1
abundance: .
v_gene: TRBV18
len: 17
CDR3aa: CASSPFKPGGLNTEAFF
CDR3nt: TGTGCCAGCTCACCATTTAAGCCCGGGGGGCTGAACACTGAAGCTTTCTTT

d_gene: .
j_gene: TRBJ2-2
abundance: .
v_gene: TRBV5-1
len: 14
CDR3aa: CASSLVGETGELFF
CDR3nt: TGCGCCAGCAGCTTGGTGGGGGAGACCGGGGAGCTGTTTTTT

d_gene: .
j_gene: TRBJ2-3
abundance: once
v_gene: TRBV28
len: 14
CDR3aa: CASRSGTSTDTQYF
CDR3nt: TGTGCCAGCAGGTCGGGGACTAGCACAGATACGCAGTATTTT

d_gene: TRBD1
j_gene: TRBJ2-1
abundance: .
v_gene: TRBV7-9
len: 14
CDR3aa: CASSPGQGLMAGFF
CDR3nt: TGTGCCAGCAGCCCGGGACAGGGACTGATGGCTGGGTTCTTC

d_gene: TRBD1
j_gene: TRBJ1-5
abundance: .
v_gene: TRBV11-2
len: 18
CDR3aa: CASSSPPYPGQGRQPQHF
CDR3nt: TGTGCCAGCAGCTCACCCCCCTATCCGGGACAGGGGCGTCAGCCCCAGCATTTT

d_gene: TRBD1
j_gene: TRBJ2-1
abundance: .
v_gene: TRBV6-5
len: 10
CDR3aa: CASSYGTDLF
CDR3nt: TGTGCCAGCAGTTACGGGACAGACCTCTTC

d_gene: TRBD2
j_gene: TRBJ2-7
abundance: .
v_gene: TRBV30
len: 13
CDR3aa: CAWGLAGVYEQYF
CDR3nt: TGTGCCTGGGGACTAGCGGGCGTCTACGAGCAGTACTTC

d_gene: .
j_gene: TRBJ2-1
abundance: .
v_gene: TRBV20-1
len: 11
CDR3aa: CSAREPEGQFF
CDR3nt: TGCAGTGCTAGAGAACCAGAAGGGCAGTTCTTC

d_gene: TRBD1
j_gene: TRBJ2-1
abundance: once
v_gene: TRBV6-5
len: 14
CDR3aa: CASSGTAPYNEQFF
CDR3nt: TGTGCCAGCAGTGGGACAGCACCGTACAATGAGCAGTTCTTC

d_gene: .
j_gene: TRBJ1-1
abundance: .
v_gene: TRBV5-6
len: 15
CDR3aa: CASSLRGTKNTEAFF
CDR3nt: TGTGCCAGCAGCTTGCGGGGGACTAAGAACACTGAAGCTTTCTTT

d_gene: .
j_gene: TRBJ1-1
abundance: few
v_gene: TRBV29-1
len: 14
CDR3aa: CSVEGRPMNTEAFF
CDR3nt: TGCAGCGTTGAAGGCAGGCCTATGAACACTGAAGCTTTCTTT

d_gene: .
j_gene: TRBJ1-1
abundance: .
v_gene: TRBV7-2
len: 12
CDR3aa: CASSSDSSRAFF
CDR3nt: TGTGCCAGCAGCTCCGACTCCTCGAGGGCTTTCTTT

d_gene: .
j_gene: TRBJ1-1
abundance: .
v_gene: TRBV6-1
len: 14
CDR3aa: CASSGDRGETEAFF
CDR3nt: TGTGCCAGCAGTGGGGATCGGGGAGAAACTGAAGCTTTCTTT

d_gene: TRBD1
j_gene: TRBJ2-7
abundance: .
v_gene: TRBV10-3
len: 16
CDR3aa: CAISGTGTGVSYEQYF
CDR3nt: TGTGCCATCAGTGGTACCGGGACAGGGGTCTCCTACGAGCAGTACTTC

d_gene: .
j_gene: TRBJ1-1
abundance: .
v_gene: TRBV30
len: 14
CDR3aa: CAWRWLVRDTEAFF
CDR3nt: TGTGCCTGGAGGTGGTTGGTAAGGGACACTGAAGCTTTCTTT

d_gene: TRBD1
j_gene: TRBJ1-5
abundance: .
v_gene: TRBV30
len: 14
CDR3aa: CAWSRGQGIQPQHF
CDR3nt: TGTGCCTGGAGTAGAGGACAGGGCATTCAGCCCCAGCATTTT

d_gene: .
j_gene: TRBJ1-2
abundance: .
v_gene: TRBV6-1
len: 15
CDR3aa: CASSKKTGWGYGYTF
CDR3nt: TGTGCCAGCAGTAAAAAGACAGGCTGGGGCTATGGCTACACCTTC

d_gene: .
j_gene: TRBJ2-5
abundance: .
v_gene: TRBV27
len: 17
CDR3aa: CASSLSSGAAEGLTQYF
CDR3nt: TGTGCCAGCAGTTTGTCCTCAGGGGCGGCTGAGGGTCTGACCCAGTACTTC

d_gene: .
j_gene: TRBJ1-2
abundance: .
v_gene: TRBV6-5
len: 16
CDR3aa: CASSYSAWAANYGYTF
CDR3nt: TGTGCCAGCAGTTACTCGGCTTGGGCAGCTAACTATGGCTACACCTTC